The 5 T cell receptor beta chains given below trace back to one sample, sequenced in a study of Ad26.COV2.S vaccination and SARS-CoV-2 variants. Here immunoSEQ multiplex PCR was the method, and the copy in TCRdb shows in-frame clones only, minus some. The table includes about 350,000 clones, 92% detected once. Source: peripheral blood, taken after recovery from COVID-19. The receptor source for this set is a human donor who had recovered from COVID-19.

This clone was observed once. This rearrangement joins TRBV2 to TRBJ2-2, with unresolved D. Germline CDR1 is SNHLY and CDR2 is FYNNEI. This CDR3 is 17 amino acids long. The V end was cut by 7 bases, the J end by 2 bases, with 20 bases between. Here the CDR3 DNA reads TGTGCCAGCACAAGCAGCCTAATCACGGCCAACACCGGGGAGCTGTTTTTT. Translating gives CASTSSLITANTGELFF.

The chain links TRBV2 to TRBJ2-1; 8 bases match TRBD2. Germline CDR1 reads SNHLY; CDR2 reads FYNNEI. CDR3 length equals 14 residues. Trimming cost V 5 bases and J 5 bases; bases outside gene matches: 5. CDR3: CASSTGLANNEQFF. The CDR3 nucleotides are TGTGCCAGCAGTACTGGACTAGCAAACAATGAGCAGTTCTTC. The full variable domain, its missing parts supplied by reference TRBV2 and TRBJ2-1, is EPEVTQTPSHQVTQMGQEVILRCVPISNHLYFYWYRQILGQKVEFLVSFYNNEISEKSEIFDDQFSVERPDGSNFTLKIRSTKLEDSAMYFCASSTGLANNEQFFGPGTRLTVL.

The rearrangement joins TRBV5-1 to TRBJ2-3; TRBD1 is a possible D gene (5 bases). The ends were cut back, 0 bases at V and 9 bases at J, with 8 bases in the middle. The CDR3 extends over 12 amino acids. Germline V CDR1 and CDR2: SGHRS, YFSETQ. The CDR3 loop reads CASSLVQETQYF. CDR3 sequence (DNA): TGCGCCAGCAGCTTGGTACAGGAGACGCAGTATTTT.

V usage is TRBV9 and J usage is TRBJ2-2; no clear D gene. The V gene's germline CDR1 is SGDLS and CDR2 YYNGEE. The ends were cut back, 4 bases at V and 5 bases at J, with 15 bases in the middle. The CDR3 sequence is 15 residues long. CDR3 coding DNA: TGTGCCAGCAGCCCCCTCCCAAGAACTACCGGGGAGCTGTTTTTT. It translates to CASSPLPRTTGELFF.

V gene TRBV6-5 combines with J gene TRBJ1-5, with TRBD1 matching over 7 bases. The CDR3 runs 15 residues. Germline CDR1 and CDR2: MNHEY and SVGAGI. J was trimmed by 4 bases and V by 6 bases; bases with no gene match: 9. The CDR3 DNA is TGTGCCAGCAGATCTACACAGGGGCGAAATCAGCCCCAGCATTTT. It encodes CASRSTQGRNQPQHF.